Following are 23 T cell receptor beta chains from one sample sequenced in a study of OX40 agonist ivuxolimab in advanced cancers. To prepare the library, the immunoSEQ multiplex PCR assay was applied. In TCRdb, the immuneACCESS table is reduced to in-frame sequences with V and J assigned. These tables do not hold every clone; where another copy was compared, an unresolved V gene accounts for under half, and the others remain unexplained. The sample table holds roughly 53,000 clones, of which over 85% were seen once. The biggest ten clones account for more than 15% of the sample. Sequencing used CD4+ or CD8+ T cells sorted from blood, obtained in a trial of the OX40 agonist ivuxolimab. These receptors were taken from an adult with an advanced solid tumor such as melanoma, head and neck, liver or kidney cancer.

J is TRBJ2-5 and V is TRBV28; D call uncertain. The CDR3 is 13 residues long. V was shortened by 8 bases and J by 5 bases, with 15 bases between the two germline ends. Germline-derived CDR1 and CDR2 are MDHEN and SYDVKM. The CDR3: CASGVLVGETQYF. The CDR3 DNA reads TGTGCCAGCGGGGTCCTGGTAGGGGAGACCCAGTACTTC.

This chain uses TRBV25-1 with TRBJ2-7; 8 nucleotides line up with TRBD2. The CDR3 sequence is 14 residues long. Germline CDR1 is MGHDK and CDR2 is SYGVNS. J gave up 3 bases and V 5 bases, and 6 bases lay outside the gene matches. The chain's CDR3 is CASSPAGEVYEQYF. Written as DNA, the CDR3 is TGTGCCAGCAGTCCAGCGGGAGAGGTCTACGAGCAGTACTTC.

This clone is a singleton in its sample. The chain couples TRBV9 to TRBJ2-1; 9 bases line up with TRBD1. Germline CDR1 and CDR2: SGDLS and YYNGEE. This CDR3 contains 16 residues. The V gene end was trimmed by 4 bases and the J gene end by 5 bases; junction bases not matched to a gene: 10. CDR3 region: CASSPQGARDNNEQFF. The CDR3 DNA sequence: TGTGCCAGCAGCCCACAGGGGGCGCGTGACAACAATGAGCAGTTCTTC.

The J gene is TRBJ2-5, the V gene TRBV18, with D possibly being TRBD2 (6 bases). The J call is in doubt because the DNA end fits TRBJ2-7 better. Germline V gene sequence: CDR1 KGHSH, CDR2 LQKENI. CDR3 length equals 15 residues. The CDR3 protein is CASSSSAGPNYEQYF. The CDR3 coding sequence is TGTGCCAGCTCAAGCTCAGCGGGCCCGAACTACGAGCAGTACTTC.

This clone showed up just a few times. The chain uses TRBV10-1 and TRBJ2-3; 15 bases agree with TRBD2. Germline V gene lookup returns CDR1 WNHNN and CDR2 SYGVQD (reference sequence). The CDR3 loop spans 20 amino acids. With 6 bases clipped from V and 4 bases from J, the junction kept 17 bases outside the gene matches. The CDR3 region has the DNA TGCGCCAGCAGGGTACAAGGACTAGCGGGAGGGCTTGGTATTGCAGATACGCAGTATTTT. It yields the protein CASRVQGLAGGLGIADTQYF.

The J gene is TRBJ1-3, the V gene TRBV7-8; no firm D call. CDR1 and CDR2 (germline): SGHVS, FQNEAQ. This CDR3 comprises 15 residues. The V and J ends lost 5 bases and 0 bases respectively, with 11 bases between them. The CDR3: CASSPHMLSGNTIYF. In nucleotides, the CDR3 is TGTGCCAGCAGCCCCCACATGCTCTCTGGAAACACCATATATTTT.

In this sample, this clone turned up once. This chain joins TRBV7-8 and TRBJ1-3; D is undetermined. This CDR3 is built from 15 residues. Germline CDR1 SGHVS, CDR2 FQNEAQ. Trimming took 2 bases from V and 3 from J, leaving 11 bases between them. This chain's CDR3 is CASSLIRGFGNTIYF. The CDR3, as DNA: TGTGCCAGCAGCTTAATTCGGGGTTTTGGAAACACCATATATTTT.

This clone was counted a single time. The chain carries TRBV19 and TRBJ1-2, with D possibly matching TRBD1 (5 bases). The V end was cut by 5 bases, the J end by 8 bases, with 24 bases between. The germline V gene has CDR1 LNHDA and CDR2 SQIVND (reference sequence). This CDR3 region has 16 residues. CDR3 loop: CASSDTDGRVGEGYTF. Written as DNA, the CDR3 is TGTGCCAGTAGTGATACCGACGGCAGGGTCGGAGAGGGCTACACCTTC. The full variable domain, with the rest looked up from reference TRBV19 and TRBJ1-2, is DGGITQSPKYLFRKEGQNVTLSCEQNLNHDAMYWYRQDPGQGLRLIYYSQIVNDFQKGDIAEGYSVSREKKESFPLTVTSAQKNPTAFYLCASSDTDGRVGEGYTFGSGTRLTVV.

The sample holds one count of this clone. The CDR3 DNA sequence: TGTGCCAGCAGTTTAGGGACTAGCGGGAGTGGGGAGCAGTACTTC. This encodes CASSLGTSGSGEQYF. This chain joins TRBV27 and TRBJ2-7, with 14 bases that match TRBD2. The V and J ends lost 2 bases and 7 bases, in that order; junction bases with no gene match: 4. CDR1 and CDR2 from the germline V gene are MNHEY and SMNVEV (reference sequence). There are 15 residues in the CDR3.

The CDR3 region is CASSPEDRVRQPQHF. Here the CDR3 DNA reads TGTGCCAGCAGCCCCGAGGACAGGGTAAGGCAGCCCCAGCATTTT. The genes are TRBV5-5 and TRBJ1-5; the match to TRBD1 covers 8 bases. Losses at the gene ends were 4 bases for V and 7 bases for J; bases not matched to a gene: 10. Germline assignment: CDR1 SGHKS and CDR2 YYEKEE (reference sequence). CDR3 length equals 15 residues.

This clone was picked up one time. This chain uses TRBV7-9 with TRBJ2-3; D is unclear. There are 11 residues in the CDR3. Between the trimmed V and J ends, which lost 6 bases and 4 bases, there was a span of 5 bases. CDR1 is SEHNR, CDR2 FQNEAQ, per germline (reference sequence). The CDR3 region is CASRSSDTQYF. CDR3 coding DNA: TGTGCCAGCAGATCCTCAGATACGCAGTATTTT.

The chain combines TRBV28 with TRBJ2-7, with 7 positions matching TRBD1. This CDR3 is built from 14 residues. V was pared by 6 bases and J by 5 bases, with 10 bases of the junction left unmatched. Germline V CDR1 and CDR2: MDHEN, SYDVKM. The CDR3, as DNA: TGTGCCAGCAGGACACGGACAGGCTCTCACGAGCAGTACTTC. This encodes CASRTRTGSHEQYF.

CDR3 residues: CASSSGQLYEQYF. In DNA form, the CDR3 reads TGTGCCAGCAGCTCGGGACAGCTCTACGAGCAGTACTTC. The rearrangement uses TRBV7-9 and TRBJ2-7; TRBD1 matches at 7 bases. CDR1 is SEHNR, CDR2 FQNEAQ, per germline (reference sequence). The junction had 3 bases not matched to a gene; V was cut back by 4 bases and J by 3 bases. The CDR3 has 13 amino acids.

The V gene is TRBV29-1, the J gene TRBJ1-3, with D hard to call. This CDR3 comprises 16 residues. The germline CDR1 and CDR2 sequences are SQVTM and ANQGSEA. Deletions cut 0 bases from V and 0 bases from J, with 12 bases between. The CDR3 reads CSVEEEAISSGNTIYF. The CDR3 DNA follows: TGCAGCGTTGAAGAGGAGGCTATCAGCTCTGGAAACACCATATATTTT.

The rearrangement links TRBV27 to TRBJ2-7, with D unclear. CDR1 MNHEY and CDR2 SMNVEV come from the germline V gene (reference sequence). This CDR3 is 12 amino acids long. Trimming took off 2 bases at V and 3 bases at J, with 5 bases between the two ends. The DNA for the CDR3 is TGTGCCAGCAGTTTACCGGGCTACGAGCAGTACTTC. It codes for CASSLPGYEQYF.

The chain has TRBV19 and TRBJ2-1; possible D gene TRBD2, 5 bases. The CDR3 consists of 15 residues. Germline assignment: CDR1 LNHDA and CDR2 SQIVND (reference sequence). Trimming cost V 7 bases and J 0 bases, with 13 bases left between them. In DNA, the CDR3 is TGTGCCAGTACAGGACTCAACAGCTCCTACAATGAGCAGTTCTTC. Encoded protein: CASTGLNSSYNEQFF.

This clone was observed once. V is TRBV18 and J is TRBJ2-5; D is uncertain. Germline V gives CDR1 KGHSH, CDR2 LQKENI. The length of the CDR3 is 10 residues. V shed 5 bases and J shed 7 bases, with 5 bases lying between them. In nucleotides, the CDR3 is TGTGCCAGCTCAGCCGGGACCCAGTACTTC. Its translation is CASSAGTQYF.

The V and J genes are TRBV9 and TRBJ2-7; a weak D match, TRBD1 (6 bases). CDR1 and CDR2 (germline): SGDLS, YYNGEE. The CDR3 length is 14 residues. Trimming took off 0 bases at V and 2 bases at J, with 9 bases between the two ends. The CDR3 sequence: CASSVATGTYEQYF. CDR3 nucleotides: TGTGCCAGCAGCGTAGCGACAGGAACCTACGAGCAGTACTTC.

The J gene is TRBJ2-1, the V gene TRBV27; 16 bases are a match to TRBD2. The CDR3 is 19 residues long. CDR1 is MNHEY and CDR2 is SMNVEV in the germline V gene (reference sequence). V shed 5 bases and J 0 bases; nucleotides not matched to a gene: 7. The DNA for the CDR3 is TGTGCCAGCAGTGCTCCCGGGACTAGCGGGAGGGCCTCCTACAATGAGCAGTTCTTC. Its translation: CASSAPGTSGRASYNEQFF.

The rearrangement links TRBV19 to TRBJ1-1, with 7 bases aligning to TRBD1. V lost 5 bases and J lost 2; bases outside the gene matches: 5. Per germline, CDR1 LNHDA and CDR2 SQIVND (reference sequence). The length of the CDR3 is 14 residues. Here the CDR3 DNA reads TGTGCCAGTAGTGCTTACAGGGGCAACACTGAAGCTTTCTTT. Its protein is CASSAYRGNTEAFF.

In regard to this clone: The sample holds other DNA sequences that translate to the same CDR3. This chain uses TRBV10-3 with TRBJ2-2; D is ambiguous. Looked up from germline, CDR1 is ENHRY and CDR2 is SYGVKD. CDR3 length: 11 residues. The V gene lost 0 bases and the J gene lost 7 bases, with 0 bases spanning the gap. The CDR3 sequence: CAISESGELFF. The CDR3 DNA is TGTGCCATCAGTGAGTCCGGGGAGCTGTTTTTT.

J is TRBJ2-1 and V is TRBV7-6, with TRBD2 as a possible D gene (5 bases). Germline assignment: CDR1 SGHVS and CDR2 FNYEAQ. V lost 2 bases and J 1 base, leaving 12 bases between the germline ends. The CDR3 totals 16 residues. In nucleotides, the CDR3 is TGTGCCAGCAGCTTAATTGGAGCGGTATCCTACAATGAGCAGTTCTTC. It translates to CASSLIGAVSYNEQFF.

The chain combines TRBV28 with TRBJ2-7, with a weak D call TRBD2 (7 bases). Germline V CDR1 and CDR2: MDHEN, SYDVKM. There are 16 residues in the CDR3. The V and J ends lost 5 bases and 3 bases respectively, with 20 bases between them. CDR3 in amino acids: CASSASQGGGVYEQYF. CDR3 sequence (DNA): TGTGCCAGCAGTGCGTCACAGGGAGGGGGAGTCTACGAGCAGTACTTC.